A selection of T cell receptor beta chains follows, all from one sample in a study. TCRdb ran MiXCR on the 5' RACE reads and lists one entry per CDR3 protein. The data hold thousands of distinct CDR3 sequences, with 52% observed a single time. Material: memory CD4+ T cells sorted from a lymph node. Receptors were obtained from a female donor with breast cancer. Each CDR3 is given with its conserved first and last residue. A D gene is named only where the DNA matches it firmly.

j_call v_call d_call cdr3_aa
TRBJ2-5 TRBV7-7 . CASSALWGTQYF
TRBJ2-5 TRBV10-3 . CAISDPGVGETQYF
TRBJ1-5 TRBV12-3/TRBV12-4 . CASSLRWGNQPQHF
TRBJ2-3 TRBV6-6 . CASSYLQSTDTQYF
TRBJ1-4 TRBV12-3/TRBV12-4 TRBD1 CASSLAGQGTLFF
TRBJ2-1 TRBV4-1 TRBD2 CASSQPRTSGYNEQFF
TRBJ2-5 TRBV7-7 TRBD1 CASSLGQQQETQYF
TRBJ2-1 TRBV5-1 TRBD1 CASSWGGTGPNNEQFF
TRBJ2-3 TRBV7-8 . CASTPRFFTDTQYF
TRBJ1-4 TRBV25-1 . CASSEFLHGSNEKLFF
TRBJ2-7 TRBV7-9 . CASSSNPGAYEQYF
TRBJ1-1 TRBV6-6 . CASSSLGLNTEAFF
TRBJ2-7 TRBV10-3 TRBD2 CAISDTSGSSYEQYF
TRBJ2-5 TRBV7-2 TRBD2 CASGLAGSETQYF
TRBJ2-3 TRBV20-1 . CSARDNQIGTDTQYF
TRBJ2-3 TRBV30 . CAWRSGDSNTHTQYF
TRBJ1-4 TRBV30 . CAWRVPPGGEKLFF
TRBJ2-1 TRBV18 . CASSPGQRNEQFF
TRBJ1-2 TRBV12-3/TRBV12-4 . CASSFGQLGGYTF
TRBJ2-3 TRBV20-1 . CSASRAGLIKDTQYF
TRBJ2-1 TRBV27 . CASRRAYNEQFF
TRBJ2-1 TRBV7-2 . CASILRTTSYNEQFF
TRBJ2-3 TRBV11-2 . CASSPRSAGGADTQYF
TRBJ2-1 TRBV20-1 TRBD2 CSASRTSGSSNEQFF
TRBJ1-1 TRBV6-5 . CASTSFMNTEAFF
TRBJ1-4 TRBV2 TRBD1 CASGGQATTNEKLFF
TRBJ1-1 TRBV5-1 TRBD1 CASKPGQGVGEVFF
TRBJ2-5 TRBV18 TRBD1 CASSPSQGAETQYF
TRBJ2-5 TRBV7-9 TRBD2 CASRQRGPGGTQYF
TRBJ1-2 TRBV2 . CASRSEGVGYTF
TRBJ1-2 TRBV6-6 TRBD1 CASSFTGTGGYGYTF
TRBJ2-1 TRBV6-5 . CASSYFTVGEQFF
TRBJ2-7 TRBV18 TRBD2 CASSPPGLAGDYEQYF
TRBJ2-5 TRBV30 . CAWGQETQYF
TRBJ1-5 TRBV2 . CASKAKPYSNQPQHF
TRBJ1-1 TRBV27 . CASSMRYSLSTEAFF
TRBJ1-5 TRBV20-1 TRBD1 CSARGHQGAKGSNQPQHF
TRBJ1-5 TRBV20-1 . CSARGDISNQPQHF
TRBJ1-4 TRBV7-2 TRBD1 CASSPGQADEKLFF
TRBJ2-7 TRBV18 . CASSPSGVAGEQYF
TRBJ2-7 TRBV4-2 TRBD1 CASSLFPGRDRGSYEQYF
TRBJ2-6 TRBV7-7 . CASSSSAGANVLTF
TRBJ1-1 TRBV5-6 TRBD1 CASSRTGLEAFF
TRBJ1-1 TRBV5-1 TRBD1 CASSGQGAGNTEAFF
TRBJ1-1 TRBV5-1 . CASSLAGNTEAFF
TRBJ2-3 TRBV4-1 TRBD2 CASSQGGRGGTDTQYF
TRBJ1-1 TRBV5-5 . CASSASGTNTEAFF
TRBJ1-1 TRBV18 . CASSPEGGPSEAFF